This T cell receptor beta chain was sequenced during a study of memory CD4+ T cells and cytomegalovirus serostatus. Study-wide findings and caveats: CD4+ memory repertoires contained about 40% of the 164 reported CMV TCRbeta sequences. Median bootstrapped AUC for CMV status was approximately 0.94 originally, about 0.9 US-trained. Suggested: most of the CMV-linked TCR signature lies in CD4+ memory cells.

Sequencing used immunoSEQ multiplex PCR; TCRdb keeps in-frame clones, though not all of them. The repertoire holds 40,000 or so clones, with 75% to 85% as singletons. This CDR3 is built from 14 residues. V lost 4 bases and J lost 4; bases outside the gene matches: 5. Germline V gene sequence: CDR1 SQVTM, CDR2 ANQGSEA. The sort gate was single viable CD3+CD4+CD8-CD45RO+ cells for memory CD4+ T cells. Notes on this clone: The antigen remains unidentified.

Sequencing was carried out using memory CD4+ T cells from blood. J is TRBJ2-2 and V is TRBV29-1, with 8 bases aligning to TRBD1. The origin of this receptor is an adult in good health and CMV-seronegative. The CDR3 here is CSVGETGGTGELFF. The CDR3, as DNA: TGCAGCGTTGGCGAAACAGGGGGCACCGGGGAGCTGTTTTTT.